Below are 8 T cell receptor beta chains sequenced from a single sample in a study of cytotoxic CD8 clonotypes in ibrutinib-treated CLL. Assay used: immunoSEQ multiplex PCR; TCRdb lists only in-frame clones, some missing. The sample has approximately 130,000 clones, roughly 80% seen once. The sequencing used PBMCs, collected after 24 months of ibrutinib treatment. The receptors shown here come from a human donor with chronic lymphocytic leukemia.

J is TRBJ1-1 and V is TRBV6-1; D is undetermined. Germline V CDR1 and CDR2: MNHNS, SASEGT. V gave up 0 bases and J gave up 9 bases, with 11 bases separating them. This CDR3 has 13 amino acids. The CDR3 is CASSEARGSKAFF. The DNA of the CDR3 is TGTGCCAGCAGTGAAGCGCGAGGGTCCAAAGCTTTCTTT.

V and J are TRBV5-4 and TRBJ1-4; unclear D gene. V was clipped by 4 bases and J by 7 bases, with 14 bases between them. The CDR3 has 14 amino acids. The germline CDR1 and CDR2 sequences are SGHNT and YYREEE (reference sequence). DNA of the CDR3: TGTGCCAGCAGCCCCGGGCCGTCGGGTGAAAAACTGTTTTTT. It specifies CASSPGPSGEKLFF.

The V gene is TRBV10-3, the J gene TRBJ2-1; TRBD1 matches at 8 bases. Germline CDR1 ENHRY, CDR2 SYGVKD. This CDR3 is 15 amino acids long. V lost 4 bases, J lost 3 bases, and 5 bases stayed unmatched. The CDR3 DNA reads TGTGCCATCAGTGCTGCGACAGGGGACTACAATGAGCAGTTCTTC. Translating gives CAISAATGDYNEQFF.

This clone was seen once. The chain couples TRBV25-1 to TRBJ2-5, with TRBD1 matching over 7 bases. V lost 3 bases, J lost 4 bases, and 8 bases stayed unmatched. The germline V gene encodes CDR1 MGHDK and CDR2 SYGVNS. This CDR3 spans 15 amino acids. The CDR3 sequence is CASSDAGRTGETQYF. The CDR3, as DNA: TGTGCCAGCAGTGACGCCGGTCGGACAGGAGAGACCCAGTACTTC.

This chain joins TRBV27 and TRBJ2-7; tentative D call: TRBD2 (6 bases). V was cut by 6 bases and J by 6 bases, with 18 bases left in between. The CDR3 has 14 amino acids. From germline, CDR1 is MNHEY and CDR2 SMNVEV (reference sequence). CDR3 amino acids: CASSAGPRAGEQYF. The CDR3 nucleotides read TGTGCCAGCAGCGCCGGACCCCGAGCGGGCGAGCAGTACTTC.

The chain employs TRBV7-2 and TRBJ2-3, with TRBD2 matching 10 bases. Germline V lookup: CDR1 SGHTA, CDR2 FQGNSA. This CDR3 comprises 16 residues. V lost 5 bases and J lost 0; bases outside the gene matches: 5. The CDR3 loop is CASSPVAGGSTDTQYF. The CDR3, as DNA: TGTGCCAGCAGCCCCGTAGCGGGGGGAAGCACAGATACGCAGTATTTT.

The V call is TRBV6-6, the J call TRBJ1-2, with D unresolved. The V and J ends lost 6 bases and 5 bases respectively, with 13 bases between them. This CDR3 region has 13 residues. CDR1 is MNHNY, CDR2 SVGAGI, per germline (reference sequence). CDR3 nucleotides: TGTGCCAGCAGCCCCGGACGGGGTTATGGCTACACCTTC. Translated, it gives CASSPGRGYGYTF.

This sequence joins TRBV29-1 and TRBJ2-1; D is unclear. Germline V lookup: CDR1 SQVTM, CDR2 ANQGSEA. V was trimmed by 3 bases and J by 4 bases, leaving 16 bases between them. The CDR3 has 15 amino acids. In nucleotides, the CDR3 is TGCAGCGTTGAGGTGGTGGCATCGGCTTACAATGAGCAGTTCTTC. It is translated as CSVEVVASAYNEQFF.